This entry lists 25 T cell receptor beta chains sequenced from one sample in a study of T cells in Graves' hyperthyroidism and ophthalmopathy. RNA transcripts provided the source from which TCR beta CDR3 regions were amplified. The HTBI primer set served for first-round RT-PCR of the TCR CDR3. MiXCR was run by TCRdb on the multiplex PCR reads, yielding one entry per CDR3 protein. The top ten hold approximately 16% of the sample, which has about 500,000 distinct CDR3 sequences, 15% to 20% seen once. The material sequenced was blood. Receptors originate from a woman between 18 and 29 years old with Graves' ophthalmopathy.

This clonotype was counted ten times or more. The CDR3 sequence: CASSARDTDTDTQYF. The DNA of the CDR3 is TGTGCCAGCAGCGCCCGGGACACAGACACAGATACGCAGTATTTT. The chain recombines TRBV13 with TRBJ2-3, with D possibly being TRBD1 (6 bases). With 5 bases removed from V and 2 bases from J, the gap between germline ends came to 14 bases. The CDR3 runs 15 residues. Germline lookup yields CDR1 PRHDT and CDR2 FYEKMQ (reference sequence).

This clonotype has ten or more counts. The chain links TRBV19 to TRBJ2-1, with D possibly matching TRBD1 (6 bases). The CDR3 sequence is 16 residues long. Trimming removed 5 bases at V and 3 bases at J, with 17 bases between. Germline lookup yields CDR1 LNHDA and CDR2 SQIVND (reference sequence). This CDR3 reads CASSVTSQGFYNEQFF. The CDR3 region has the DNA TGTGCCAGTAGTGTAACTAGTCAGGGGTTCTACAATGAGCAGTTCTTC.

This clonotype showed up many times. The J gene is TRBJ2-7, the V gene TRBV7-9; 10 bases line up with TRBD1. After removal of 5 bases from V and 1 base from J, the junction contained 11 bases not matched to a gene. CDR1 and CDR2 from the germline V gene are SEHNR and FQNEAQ (reference sequence). CDR3 size: 17 residues. CDR3 region: CASSQTDRGFVSYEQYF. In nucleotides, the CDR3 is TGTGCCAGCAGCCAAACGGACAGGGGGTTCGTGTCCTACGAGCAGTACTTC.

The chain carries TRBV28 and TRBJ2-7; the match to TRBD1 covers 9 bases. J was trimmed by 6 bases and V by 3 bases; bases with no gene match: 9. The germline V gene has CDR1 MDHEN and CDR2 SYDVKM. The CDR3 totals 15 residues. CDR3 region: CASSLIGWTGVEQYF. The CDR3 coding sequence is TGTGCCAGCAGTTTGATTGGGTGGACAGGGGTCGAGCAGTACTTC.

This clonotype was found a few times. This CDR3 reads CASSPTSYTGELFF. CDR3 sequence (DNA): TGTGCCAGCAGCCCCACCTCTTACACCGGGGAGCTGTTTTTT. The chain combines TRBV7-2 with TRBJ2-2; no clear D. Between the trimmed V and J ends, which lost 5 bases and 3 bases, there was a span of 10 bases. CDR1 and CDR2 from the germline V gene are SGHTA and FQGNSA. CDR3 length: 14 amino acids.

This clonotype was seen only a few times. The V gene is TRBV18, the J gene TRBJ2-7; 10 bases align to TRBD2. The CDR3 sequence is 16 residues long. Trimming removed 3 bases from V and 3 bases from J; junction bases left unmatched: 8. Germline lookup yields CDR1 KGHSH and CDR2 LQKENI. The CDR3 coding sequence is TGTGCCAGCTCACCCACGGGGGGGACTAGCGACTACGAGCAGTACTTC. Translation: CASSPTGGTSDYEQYF.

This chain connects TRBV7-2 to TRBJ2-7; D not certain. The V gene lost 1 base and the J gene lost 3 bases, with 10 bases spanning the gap. The germline CDR1 and CDR2 sequences are SGHTA and FQGNSA. There are 14 residues in the CDR3. DNA of the CDR3: TGTGCCAGCAGCTTAGAACCAGTTTTCTACGAGCAGTACTTC. Translation: CASSLEPVFYEQYF.

This clonotype was counted at least ten times. This chain connects TRBV4-1 to TRBJ2-1; D not certain. Germline assignment: CDR1 MGHRA and CDR2 YSYEKL. V lost 1 base, J lost 6 bases, and 7 bases lay in between. This CDR3 contains 13 residues. The CDR3 loop reads CASSQGESNEQFF. DNA of the CDR3: TGCGCCAGCAGCCAAGGAGAATCCAATGAGCAGTTCTTC.

This clonotype was counted many times. This chain joins TRBV7-2 and TRBJ2-7; no clear D. V was pared by 0 bases and J by 4 bases, with 10 bases between. From germline, CDR1 is SGHTA and CDR2 FQGNSA. The CDR3 covers 14 residues. The CDR3 here is CASSLAPGLYEQYF. The CDR3 nucleotides read TGTGCCAGCAGCTTAGCGCCCGGGCTGTACGAGCAGTACTTC.

This clonotype turned up a few times. The V gene is TRBV4-3, the J gene TRBJ2-1; tentative D call: TRBD2 (5 bases). Germline loops: CDR1 LGHNA, CDR2 YSLEER. V was trimmed by 1 base and J by 2 bases, leaving 15 bases between them. This CDR3 is built from 17 residues. The CDR3 sequence is CASSQGGAVDPYNEQFF. In DNA, the CDR3 is TGCGCCAGCAGCCAAGGGGGAGCGGTTGACCCCTACAATGAGCAGTTCTTC.

This clonotype appeared many times. The gene calls are TRBV29-1 and TRBJ2-1; D unresolved. Germline CDR1 reads SQVTM; CDR2 reads ANQGSEA. The CDR3 extends over 12 amino acids. Deletions cut 7 bases from V and 6 bases from J, with 13 bases between. The CDR3 spells CSANLGINEQFF. CDR3 DNA sequence: TGCAGCGCCAATCTGGGAATCAATGAGCAGTTCTTC.

On this clonotype itself: At one boundary the junction diverges from the germline segment, which might be a read error. The CDR3 region has the DNA TGTGCTTCTGGGGGTTGGGTAAACACCGGGGAGCTGGTTTTT. Its translation is CASGGWVNTGELVF. This chain links TRBV6-2 or TRBV6-3 with TRBJ2-2; D may be TRBD1 or TRBD2 (5 bases each). Germline CDR1 and CDR2: MNHEY and SVGEGT. The CDR3 contains 14 residues.

This clonotype was found many times. The CDR3 protein is CASSLAVYGYTF. The CDR3 DNA is TGTGCCAGCAGCTTAGCGGTCTATGGCTACACCTTC. The V and J genes are TRBV7-2 and TRBJ1-2; D unresolved. The V gene's germline CDR1 is SGHTA and CDR2 FQGNSA. This CDR3 has 12 amino acids. Deletions cut 0 bases from V and 4 bases from J, with 3 bases between.

The chain combines TRBV6-1 with TRBJ2-7, with unresolved D. This CDR3 is built from 13 residues. V lost 2 bases, J lost 4 bases, and 9 bases lay in between. Germline CDR1 MNHNS, CDR2 SASEGT. The CDR3 reads CASSEWTIYEQYF. The CDR3, as DNA: TGTGCCAGCAGTGAATGGACCATTTACGAGCAGTACTTC.

This clonotype was counted many times. This chain connects TRBV7-3 to TRBJ1-6, with TRBD1 identical over 7 bases. The trim removed 6 bases at V and 6 bases at J, leaving 5 bases unmatched. CDR3 length: 14 amino acids. Germline V CDR1 and CDR2: SGHTA, FQGTGA. CDR3 protein: CASSSTGPNSPLHF. CDR3 in DNA: TGTGCCAGCAGTTCGACAGGGCCTAATTCACCCCTCCACTTT.

A remark on this clonotype: A single base separates this from a much larger clone, so it may be a read error. J is TRBJ2-5 and V is TRBV6-1, with D unclear. The CDR3 consists of 11 residues. Trimming shortened V by 8 bases and J by 1 base, and 5 bases separated the two germline ends. Germline V gives CDR1 MNHNS, CDR2 SASEGT. Here the CDR3 DNA reads TGTGCCAGCGGGATCCAAGAGACCCAGTACTTC. This codes for CASGIQETQYF.

A remark on this clonotype: Possible read error: a much larger clone is one base away. The rearrangement uses TRBV30 and TRBJ1-6, with unresolved D. V was cut by 4 bases and J by 11 bases, with 21 bases left in between. Germline V gives CDR1 GTSNPN, CDR2 SVGIG (reference sequence). This CDR3 is 15 amino acids long. The CDR3 protein is CAWTSTALGNPPLHF. The CDR3, as DNA: TGTGCCTGGACTTCAACAGCCCTCGGGAATCCACCCCTCCACTTT.

The CDR3 sequence is CATSRDLETTEAFF. The CDR3 DNA sequence: TGTGCCACCAGCAGAGATCTCGAGACTACTGAAGCTTTCTTT. The genes are TRBV15 and TRBJ1-1, with no clear D. CDR1 is LNHNV, CDR2 YYDKDF, per germline (reference sequence). V dropped 0 bases and J dropped 5 bases, with 10 bases sitting between them. The CDR3 length is 14 residues.

The chain couples TRBV4-3 to TRBJ1-3; D is uncertain. The germline V gene has CDR1 LGHNA and CDR2 YSLEER. Trimming took off 0 bases at V and 4 bases at J, with 4 bases between the two ends. The CDR3 consists of 13 residues. CDR3 in amino acids: CASSQDWGNTIYF. The DNA for the CDR3 is TGCGCCAGCAGCCAAGATTGGGGAAACACCATATATTTT.

This clonotype was observed many times. The chain is built from TRBV20-1 and TRBJ2-3; 11 bases align to TRBD2. The CDR3 sequence is 14 residues long. Losses at the gene ends were 8 bases for V and 4 bases for J; bases not matched to a gene: 8. In germline, CDR1 is DFQATT, CDR2 SNEGSKA (reference sequence). CDR3 residues: CSPKLAGGPDTQYF. The CDR3 nucleotides are TGCAGTCCAAAATTAGCGGGGGGGCCAGATACGCAGTATTTT.

The J gene is TRBJ1-6, the V gene TRBV28; no clear D gene. The germline gives CDR1 MDHEN, CDR2 SYDVKM. The CDR3 loop spans 16 amino acids. The V and J ends lost 3 bases and 10 bases respectively, with 19 bases between them. CDR3 coding DNA: TGTGCCAGCAGTTTTGAAGCGGATTTGAGGGAATCACCCCTCCACTTT. Translating it yields CASSFEADLRESPLHF.

The chain combines TRBV7-2 with TRBJ2-3; 15 bases are shared with TRBD2. The CDR3 extends over 16 amino acids. The V gene end was trimmed by 5 bases and the J gene end by 4 bases; junction bases not matched to a gene: 4. Per germline, CDR1 SGHTA and CDR2 FQGNSA. In DNA form, the CDR3 reads TGTGCCAGCAGCACCGGACTAGCGGGAGGGGCAGATACGCAGTATTTT. This encodes CASSTGLAGGADTQYF. Filled out from reference TRBV7-2 and TRBJ2-3, the complete variable domain reads GAGVSQSPSNKVTEKGKDVELRCDPISGHTALYWYRQSLGQGLEFLIYFQGNSAPDKSGLPSDRFSAERTGGSVSTLTIQRTQQEDSAVYLCASSTGLAGGADTQYFGPGTRLTVL.

This clonotype was found many times. The gene calls are TRBV3-1 and TRBJ2-1; possible D gene TRBD2, 5 bases. Deletions cut 4 bases from V and 5 bases from J, with 12 bases between. CDR1 LGHDT and CDR2 YNNKEL come from the germline V gene (reference sequence). The CDR3 has 14 residues. CDR3 coding DNA: TGTGCCAGCAGCCTTCAAATACTAGACAATGAGCAGTTCTTC. The encoded protein is CASSLQILDNEQFF.

This clonotype was picked up a small number of times. This chain joins TRBV6-6 and TRBJ1-2; no definite D call. This CDR3 region has 14 residues. In germline, CDR1 is MNHNY, CDR2 SVGAGI (reference sequence). The ends were cut back, 0 bases at V and 4 bases at J, with 9 bases in the middle. The DNA of the CDR3 is TGTGCCAGCAGTTACTCGTTAACCACCTATGGCTACACCTTC. Protein: CASSYSLTTYGYTF.

V is TRBV11-2 and J is TRBJ2-1; possibly TRBD2 for D (6 bases). The CDR3 totals 17 residues. V was clipped by 4 bases and J by 7 bases, with 23 bases between them. Germline lookup yields CDR1 SGHAT and CDR2 FQNNGV. In DNA form, the CDR3 reads TGTGCCAGCAGCTCGCGACCCCCCAGGGAGGTTTATAATGAGCAGTTCTTC. This gives the protein CASSSRPPREVYNEQFF. The whole variable domain, filled in from reference TRBV11-2 and TRBJ2-1, reads EAGVAQSPRYKIIEKRQSVAFWCNPISGHATLYWYQQILGQGPKLLIQFQNNGVVDDSQLPKDRFSAERLKGVDSTLKIQPAKLEDSAVYLCASSSRPPREVYNEQFFGPGTRLTVL.